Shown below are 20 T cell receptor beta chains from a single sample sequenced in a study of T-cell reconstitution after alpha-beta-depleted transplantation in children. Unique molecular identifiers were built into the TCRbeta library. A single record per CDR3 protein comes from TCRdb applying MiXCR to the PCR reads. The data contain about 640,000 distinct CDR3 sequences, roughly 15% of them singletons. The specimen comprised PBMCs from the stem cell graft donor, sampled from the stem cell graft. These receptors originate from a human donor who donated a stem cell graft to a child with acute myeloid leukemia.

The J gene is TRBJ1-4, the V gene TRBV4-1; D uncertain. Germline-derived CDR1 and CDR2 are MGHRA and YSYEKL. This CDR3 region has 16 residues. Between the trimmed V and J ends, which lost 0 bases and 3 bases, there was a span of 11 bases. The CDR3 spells CASSQDRSRPNEKLFF. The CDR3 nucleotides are TGCGCCAGCAGCCAAGATCGAAGCAGACCTAATGAAAAACTGTTTTTT.

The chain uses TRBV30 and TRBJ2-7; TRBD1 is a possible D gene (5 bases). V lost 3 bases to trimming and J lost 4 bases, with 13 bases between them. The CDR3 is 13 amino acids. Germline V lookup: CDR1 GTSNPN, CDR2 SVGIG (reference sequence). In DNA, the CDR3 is TGTGCCTGGAGAGGGAACAGGCGATACGAGCAGTACTTC. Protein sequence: CAWRGNRRYEQYF.

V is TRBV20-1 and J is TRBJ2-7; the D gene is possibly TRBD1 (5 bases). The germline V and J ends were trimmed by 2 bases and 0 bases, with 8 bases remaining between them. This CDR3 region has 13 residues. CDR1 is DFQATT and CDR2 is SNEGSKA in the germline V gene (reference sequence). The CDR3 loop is CSARPTASYEQYV. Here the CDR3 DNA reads TGCAGTGCTAGACCGACAGCCTCCTACGAGCAGTACGTC.

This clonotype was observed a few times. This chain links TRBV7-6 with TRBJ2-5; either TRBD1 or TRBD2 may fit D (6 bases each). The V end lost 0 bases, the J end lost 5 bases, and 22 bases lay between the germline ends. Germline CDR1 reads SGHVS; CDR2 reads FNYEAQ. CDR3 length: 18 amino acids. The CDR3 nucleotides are TGTGCCAGCAGCTTAGCGTCGAAGGGGGGCCTCTTCGCGGAGACCCAGTACTTC. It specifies CASSLASKGGLFAETQYF. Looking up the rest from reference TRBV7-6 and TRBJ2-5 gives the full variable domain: GAGVSQSPRYKVTKRGQDVALRCDPISGHVSLYWYRQALGQGPEFLTYFNYEAQQDKSGLPNDRFSAERPEGSISTLTIQRTEQRDSAMYRCASSLASKGGLFAETQYFGPGTRLLVL.

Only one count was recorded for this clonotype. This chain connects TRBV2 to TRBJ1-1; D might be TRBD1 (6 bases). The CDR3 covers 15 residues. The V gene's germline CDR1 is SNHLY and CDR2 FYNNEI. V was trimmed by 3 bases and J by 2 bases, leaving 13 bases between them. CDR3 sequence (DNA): TGTGCCAGCAGTGAGGCAGGGGTCGGAAACACTGAAGCTTTCTTT. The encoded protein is CASSEAGVGNTEAFF.

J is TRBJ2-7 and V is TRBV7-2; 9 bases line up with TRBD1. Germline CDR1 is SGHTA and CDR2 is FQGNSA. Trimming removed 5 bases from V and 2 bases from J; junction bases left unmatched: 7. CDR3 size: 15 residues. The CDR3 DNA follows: TGTGCCAGCAGCCCCACGACAGGGGGACCCTACGAGCAGTACTTC. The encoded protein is CASSPTTGGPYEQYF.

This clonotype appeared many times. The DNA of the CDR3 is TGTGCCACCAGTGATATCGGGACAGGGCCTCAAGAGACCCAGTACTTC. This translates into CATSDIGTGPQETQYF. This chain joins TRBV24-1 and TRBJ2-5, with 9 bases fitting TRBD1. Germline V lookup: CDR1 KGHDR, CDR2 SFDVKD. The CDR3 has 16 amino acids. Trimming at V came to 3 bases and at J to 2 bases, leaving 6 bases not matched to a gene.

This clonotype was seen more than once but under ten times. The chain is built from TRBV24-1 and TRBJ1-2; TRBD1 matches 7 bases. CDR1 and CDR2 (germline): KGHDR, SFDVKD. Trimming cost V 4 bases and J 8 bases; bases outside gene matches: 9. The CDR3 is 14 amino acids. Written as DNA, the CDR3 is TGTGCCACCAGTGAACCGGACACGGACAGGGGCTACACCTTC. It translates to CATSEPDTDRGYTF.

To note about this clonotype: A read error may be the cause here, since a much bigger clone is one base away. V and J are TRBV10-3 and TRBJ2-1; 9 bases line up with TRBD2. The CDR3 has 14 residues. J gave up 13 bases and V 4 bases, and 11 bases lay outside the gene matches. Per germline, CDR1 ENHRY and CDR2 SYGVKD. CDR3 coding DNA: TGTGCCATCAGTGCCCCAGCGGGGGGAGGGGACCAGTTCTTC. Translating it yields CAISAPAGGGDQFF.

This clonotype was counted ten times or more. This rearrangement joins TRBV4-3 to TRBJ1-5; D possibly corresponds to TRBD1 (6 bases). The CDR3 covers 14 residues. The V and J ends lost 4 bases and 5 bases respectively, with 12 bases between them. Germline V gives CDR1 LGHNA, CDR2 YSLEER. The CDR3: CASSPGQSDQPQHF. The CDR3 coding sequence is TGCGCCAGCAGCCCCGGACAGTCGGATCAGCCCCAGCATTTT.

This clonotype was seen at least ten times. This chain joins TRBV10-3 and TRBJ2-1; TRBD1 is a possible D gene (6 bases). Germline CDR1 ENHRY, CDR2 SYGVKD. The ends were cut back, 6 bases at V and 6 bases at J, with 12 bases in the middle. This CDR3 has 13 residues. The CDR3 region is CAIRVDRINEQFF. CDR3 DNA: TGTGCCATCAGGGTGGACAGAATCAATGAGCAGTTCTTC.

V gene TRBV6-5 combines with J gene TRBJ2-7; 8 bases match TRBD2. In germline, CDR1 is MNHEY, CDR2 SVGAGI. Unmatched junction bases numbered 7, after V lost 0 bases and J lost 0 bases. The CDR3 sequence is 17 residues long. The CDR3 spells CASSYSSQRGFSYEQYV. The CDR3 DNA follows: TGTGCCAGCAGTTACTCGTCCCAGCGGGGGTTCTCCTACGAGCAGTACGTC.

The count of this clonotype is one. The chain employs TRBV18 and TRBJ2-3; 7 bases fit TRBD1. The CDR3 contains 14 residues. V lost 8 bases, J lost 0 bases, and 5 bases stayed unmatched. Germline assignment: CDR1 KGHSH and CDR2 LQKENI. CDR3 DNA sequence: TGTGCCAGCATAGGGGGCGAGAGCACAGATACGCAGTATTTT. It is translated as CASIGGESTDTQYF. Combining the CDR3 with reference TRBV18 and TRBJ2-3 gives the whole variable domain NAGVMQNPRHLVRRRGQEARLRCSPMKGHSHVYWYRQLPEEGLKFMVYLQKENIIDESGMPKERFSAEFPKEGPSILRIQQVVRGDSAAYFCASIGGESTDTQYFGPGTRLTVL.

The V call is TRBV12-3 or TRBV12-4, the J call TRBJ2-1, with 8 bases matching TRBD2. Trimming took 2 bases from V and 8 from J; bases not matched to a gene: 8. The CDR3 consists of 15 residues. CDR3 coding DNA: TGTGCCAGCAGTTTAAATACGGGGGGGGCGGATGAGCAGTTCTTC. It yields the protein CASSLNTGGADEQFF.

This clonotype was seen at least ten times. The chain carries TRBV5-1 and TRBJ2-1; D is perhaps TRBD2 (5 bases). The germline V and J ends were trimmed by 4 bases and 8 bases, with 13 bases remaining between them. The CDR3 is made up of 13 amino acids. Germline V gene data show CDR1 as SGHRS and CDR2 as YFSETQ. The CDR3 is CASSRGERDEQFF. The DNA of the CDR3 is TGCGCCAGCAGCCGGGGAGAACGGGATGAGCAGTTCTTC.

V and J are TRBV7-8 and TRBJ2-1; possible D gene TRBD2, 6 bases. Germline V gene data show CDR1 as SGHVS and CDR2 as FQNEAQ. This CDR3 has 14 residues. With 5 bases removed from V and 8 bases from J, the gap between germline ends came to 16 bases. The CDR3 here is CASSPEWGDYEQFF. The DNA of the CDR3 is TGTGCCAGCAGCCCTGAATGGGGGGACTATGAGCAGTTCTTC. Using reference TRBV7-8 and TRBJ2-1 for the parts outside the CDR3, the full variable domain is GAGVSQSPRYKVAKRGQDVALRCDPISGHVSLFWYQQALGQGPEFLTYFQNEAQLDKSGLPSDRFFAERPEGSVSTLKIQRTQQEDSAVYLCASSPEWGDYEQFFGPGTRLTVL.

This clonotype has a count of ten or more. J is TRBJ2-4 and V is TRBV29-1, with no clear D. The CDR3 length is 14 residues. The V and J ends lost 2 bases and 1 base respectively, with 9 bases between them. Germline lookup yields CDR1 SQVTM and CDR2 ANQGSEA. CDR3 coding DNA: TGCAGCGTTGAAACGTTTGGGGCCAAAAACATTCAGTACTTC. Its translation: CSVETFGAKNIQYF. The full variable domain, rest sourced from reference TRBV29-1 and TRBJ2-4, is SAVISQKPSRDICQRGTSLTIQCQVDSQVTMMFWYRQQPGQSLTLIATANQGSEATYESGFVIDKFPISRPNLTFSTLTVSNMSPEDSSIYLCSVETFGAKNIQYFGAGTRLSVL.

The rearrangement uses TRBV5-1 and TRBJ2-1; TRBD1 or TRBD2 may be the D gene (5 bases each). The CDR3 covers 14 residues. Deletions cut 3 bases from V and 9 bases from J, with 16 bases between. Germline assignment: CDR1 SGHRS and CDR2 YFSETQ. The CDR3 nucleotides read TGCGCCAGCAGCTGGGAGACAGCGGAGGCTGAGCAGTTCTTC. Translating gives CASSWETAEAEQFF.

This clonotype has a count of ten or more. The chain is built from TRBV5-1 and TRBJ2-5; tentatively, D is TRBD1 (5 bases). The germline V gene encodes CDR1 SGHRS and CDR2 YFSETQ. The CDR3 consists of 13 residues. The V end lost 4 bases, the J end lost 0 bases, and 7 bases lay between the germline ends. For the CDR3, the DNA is TGCGCCAGCAGCCCGGACAACCAAGAGACCCAGTACTTC. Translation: CASSPDNQETQYF.

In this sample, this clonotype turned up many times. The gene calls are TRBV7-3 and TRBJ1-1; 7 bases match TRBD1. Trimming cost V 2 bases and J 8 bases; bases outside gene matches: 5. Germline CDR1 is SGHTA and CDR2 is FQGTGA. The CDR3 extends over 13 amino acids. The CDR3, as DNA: TGTGCCAGCAGCTTAGGGACAGCCCGGGAAGCTTTCTTT. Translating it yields CASSLGTAREAFF.